The 10 T cell receptor beta chains reported below all come from one sample, sequenced in a study of blood T cells in healthy people across ages. A second PCR, run for roughly 7 to 11 cycles, used a sample-barcoded 5' primer plus a J-beta primer mix. TCRdb re-called the 5' RACE reads with MiXCR, one entry per CDR3 protein. The data contain roughly 930,000 distinct CDR3 sequences, around 46% of them singletons. The sample consisted of blood. The receptors were sampled from a man aged 25-45 years in good health.

Written as DNA, the CDR3 is TGTGCCAGCAGCCACCTTAGCGGGGGGGTAGAGACCCAGTACTTC. Its translation is CASSHLSGGVETQYF. The chain employs TRBV3-1 and TRBJ2-5; 11 nucleotides align to TRBD2. V was clipped by 3 bases and J by 4 bases; unmatched bases: 4. CDR3 length equals 15 residues. CDR1 is LGHDT, CDR2 YNNKEL, per germline (reference sequence).

The DNA for the CDR3 is TGCGCCAGCAGCCAAGGACAGGGACTTCACAATGAGCAGTTCTTC. Translated, it gives CASSQGQGLHNEQFF. The V call is TRBV4-3, the J call TRBJ2-1; D possibly corresponds to TRBD1 (7 bases). This CDR3 has 15 amino acids. V lost 1 base, J lost 5 bases, and 12 bases lay in between. Per the germline V gene, CDR1 is LGHNA and CDR2 is YSLEER.

The chain employs TRBV20-1 and TRBJ2-7; TRBD1 agrees at 9 bases. Germline V gene lookup returns CDR1 DFQATT and CDR2 SNEGSKA (reference sequence). After removal of 2 bases from V and 0 bases from J, the junction contained 5 bases not matched to a gene. The CDR3 is 15 residues long. The CDR3 DNA sequence: TGCAGTGCTAGAAAGGACAGGGGCATCTCCTACGAGCAGTACTTC. It specifies CSARKDRGISYEQYF.

V usage is TRBV4-3 and J usage is TRBJ1-4, with 7 nucleotides matching TRBD1. Germline V gene lookup returns CDR1 LGHNA and CDR2 YSLEER. The CDR3 loop spans 16 amino acids. Trimming removed 0 bases from V and 12 bases from J; junction bases left unmatched: 13. In DNA, the CDR3 is TGCGCCAGCAGCCAAGATGCCAGGGGGATTTCCGTGGAACTGTTTTTT. Translated, it gives CASSQDARGISVELFF.

The V call is TRBV7-2, the J call TRBJ1-1; 7 bases map to TRBD1. V was pared by 3 bases and J by 8 bases, with 6 bases of the junction left unmatched. Germline lookup yields CDR1 SGHTA and CDR2 FQGNSA. CDR3 length: 13 residues. CDR3 sequence (DNA): TGTGCCAGCAGCTTTTCGACAGGGCAAGAAGCTTTCTTT. It yields the protein CASSFSTGQEAFF.

This clonotype was seen a handful of times. The V and J genes are TRBV5-5 and TRBJ1-5; no clear D gene. V was cut by 4 bases and J by 0 bases, with 8 bases left in between. CDR1 is SGHKS, CDR2 YYEKEE, per germline (reference sequence). The CDR3 extends over 14 amino acids. The CDR3 DNA reads TGTGCCAGCAGCGGACTGATTAGCAATCAGCCCCAGCATTTT. This codes for CASSGLISNQPQHF.

J is TRBJ2-3 and V is TRBV6-2 or TRBV6-3; 10 nucleotides line up with TRBD2. V lost 6 bases and J lost 0; bases outside the gene matches: 18. There are 20 residues in the CDR3. CDR1 is MNHEY and CDR2 is SVGEGT in the germline V gene. CDR3 DNA: TGTGCCAGCAGGCCGTTATGGAGTAGCGGGGGGTTACTGAGCACAGATACGCAGTATTTT. It is translated as CASRPLWSSGGLLSTDTQYF.

This clonotype is a singleton in its sample. The J gene is TRBJ2-2, the V gene TRBV6-5; a possible D gene is TRBD2 (6 bases). The CDR3 contains 15 residues. The V gene lost 3 bases and the J gene lost 8 bases, with 16 bases spanning the gap. Germline-derived CDR1 and CDR2 are MNHEY and SVGAGI. The CDR3 here is CASSYNNPGEGELFF. DNA for the CDR3: TGTGCCAGCAGTTATAACAATCCGGGAGAGGGGGAGCTGTTTTTT.

The chain joins TRBV27 to TRBJ2-3, with D tentatively TRBD1 or TRBD2 (5 bases each). This CDR3 has 15 residues. Between the trimmed V and J ends, which lost 4 bases and 4 bases, there was a span of 15 bases. The germline V gene has CDR1 MNHEY and CDR2 SMNVEV (reference sequence). The CDR3 coding sequence is TGTGCCAGCAGTTCGTTGGGGGTAGGGCCAGATACGCAGTATTTT. It translates to CASSSLGVGPDTQYF.

This clonotype appeared a few times. The chain couples TRBV5-1 to TRBJ2-7; D not certain. The CDR3 runs 13 residues. V lost 2 bases, J lost 3 bases, and 9 bases lay in between. Per germline, CDR1 SGHRS and CDR2 YFSETQ. This CDR3 is CASSFGSHYEQYF. CDR3 DNA: TGCGCCAGCAGCTTTGGGTCCCACTACGAGCAGTACTTC.